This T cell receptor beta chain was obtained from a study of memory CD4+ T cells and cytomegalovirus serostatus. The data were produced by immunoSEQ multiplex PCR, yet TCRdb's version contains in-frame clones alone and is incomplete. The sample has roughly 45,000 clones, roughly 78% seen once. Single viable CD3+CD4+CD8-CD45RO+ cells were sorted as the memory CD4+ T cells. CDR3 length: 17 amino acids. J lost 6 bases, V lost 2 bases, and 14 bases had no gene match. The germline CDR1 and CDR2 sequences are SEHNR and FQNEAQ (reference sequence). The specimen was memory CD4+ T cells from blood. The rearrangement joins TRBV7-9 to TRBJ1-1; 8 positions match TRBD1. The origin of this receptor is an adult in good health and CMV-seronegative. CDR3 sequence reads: CASSLYPPGGLGPEAFF. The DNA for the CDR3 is TGTGCCAGCAGCTTATATCCCCCAGGGGGCCTGGGACCTGAAGCTTTCTTT.